This T cell receptor (beta chain) emerged from a study of graft-versus-host responses after intestinal transplantation. General study points: Ileal or blood samples showed some GvH clones first, and such clones were also found in recipient marrow.

The germline V gene has CDR1 MNHNY and CDR2 SVGAGI (reference sequence). Trimming removed 3 bases from V and 1 base from J, with 12 bases in between. The CDR3 extends over 15 amino acids. Produced via immunoSEQ multiplex PCR; TCRdb's table is partial and in-frame only. Here the sample spans about 6,800 clones, more than 25% being singletons. This specimen consisted of alloreactive CD4+ T cells from a mixed lymphocyte reaction culture, obtained before intestinal transplant. Subset: CFSE-low proliferating T cells sorted from roughly 6-day pre-transplant mixed lymphocyte reaction (GvH or HvG direction). The source of this sequence is a human patient who received an intestinal transplant. The chain is built from TRBV6-6 and TRBJ2-5; unclear D gene. The CDR3 bases are TGTGCCAGCAGTTATCGGCAGAGCCTCCAAGAGACCCAGTACTTC. It is translated as CASSYRQSLQETQYF.